This TCR beta chain was profiled in a study of T cells in women clearing cervical HPV infection. Across the whole study: Donors had HPV16-related CIN3 or worse; 2 had invasive cancer. Broader study findings: Repertoire richness, not evenness, was significantly elevated in CIN3+ cases versus controls. TRBV6-7 relative abundance averaged roughly 0.099% in cases and less than 0.2% in controls.

Using immunoSEQ multiplex PCR, the repertoire was profiled, and TCRdb retains in-frame clones only, with some absent. This sample contains 25,000 to 35,000 clones. Losses at the gene ends were 10 bases for V and 0 bases for J; bases not matched to a gene: 12. The germline gives CDR1 SNHLY, CDR2 FYNNEI. The CDR3 contains 16 residues. Comments on this clone: Its antigen is undetermined. With the read ending 3 residues before the CDR3 end, the germline J gene is used to fill in that end.

The sequenced material came from blood buffy coat. This clonotype originated in a woman aged 18-69 years with a cervical HPV16 infection that either progressed to CIN3+ or cleared (not recorded which). The chain recombines TRBV2 with TRBJ1-3, with 7 bases that match TRBD1. Incomplete CDR3 DNA: TGTGCCATTTCCGGGACAGAATTTTCCTCTGGAAACACC. It is translated as CAISGTEFSSGNT. The complete CDR3 reads CAISGTEFSSGNTIYF. The complete variable domain, with remaining parts taken from reference TRBV2 and TRBJ1-3, reads EPEVTQTPSHQVTQMGQEVILRCVPISNHLYFYWYRQILGQKVEFLVSFYNNEISEKSEIFDDQFSVERPDGSNFTLKIRSTKLEDSAMYFCAISGTEFSSGNTIYFGEGSWLTVV.